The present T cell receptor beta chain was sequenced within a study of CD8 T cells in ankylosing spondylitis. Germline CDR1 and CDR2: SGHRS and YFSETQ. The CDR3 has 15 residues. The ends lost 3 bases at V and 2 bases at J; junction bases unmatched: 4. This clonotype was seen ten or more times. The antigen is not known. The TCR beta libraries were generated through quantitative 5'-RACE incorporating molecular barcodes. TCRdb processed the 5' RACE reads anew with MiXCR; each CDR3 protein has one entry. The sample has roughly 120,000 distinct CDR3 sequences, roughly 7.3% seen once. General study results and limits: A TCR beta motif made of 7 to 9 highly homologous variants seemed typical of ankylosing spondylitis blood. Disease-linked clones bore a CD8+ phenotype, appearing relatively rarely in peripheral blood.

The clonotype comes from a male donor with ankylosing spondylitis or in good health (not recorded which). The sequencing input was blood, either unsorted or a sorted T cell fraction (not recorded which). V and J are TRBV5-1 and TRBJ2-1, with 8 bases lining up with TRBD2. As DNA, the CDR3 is TGCGCCAGCAGCTCACCGGGACTAGCCTACAATGAGCAGTTCTTC. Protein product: CASSSPGLAYNEQFF.